One T cell receptor beta chain is described in this entry. Antigen unknown. Germline loops: CDR1 SGHRS, CDR2 YFSETQ. The CDR3 totals 15 residues. V gave up 5 bases and J gave up 8 bases; unmatched junction bases: 10. These data come from a study of cytomegalovirus exposure and HLA in healthy donors. Study information: Earlier results showed roughly 120 million unique TCR beta sequences derived from approximately 170 million T cells. Researchers found that approximately 77% of fewer than 450 genotyped donors fell within the Caucasian-associated ancestry cluster.

The study's findings and limits: Later work found that TCR association rates differed between HLA loci; DRB1 had the most and HLA-C the fewest. Presence/absence analyses supposed approximately even sequencing depth among donors.

The PCR employed 60 Vbeta primers together with 13 Jbeta primers. Some clones are missing from TCRdb's copy, which holds only in-frame ones; the method was immunoSEQ multiplex PCR. The data hold more than 100,000 clones, with roughly 78% observed a single time. The chain combines TRBV5-1 with TRBJ1-5; 10 bases fit TRBD1. The material sequenced was PBMCs. The receptor was derived from a man aged 50-60 years in good health and CMV-seropositive. The CDR3 DNA sequence: TGCGCCAGCAGAGTAGGGACAGGGGCTCCTGAGCCCCAGCATTTT. It encodes CASRVGTGAPEPQHF.